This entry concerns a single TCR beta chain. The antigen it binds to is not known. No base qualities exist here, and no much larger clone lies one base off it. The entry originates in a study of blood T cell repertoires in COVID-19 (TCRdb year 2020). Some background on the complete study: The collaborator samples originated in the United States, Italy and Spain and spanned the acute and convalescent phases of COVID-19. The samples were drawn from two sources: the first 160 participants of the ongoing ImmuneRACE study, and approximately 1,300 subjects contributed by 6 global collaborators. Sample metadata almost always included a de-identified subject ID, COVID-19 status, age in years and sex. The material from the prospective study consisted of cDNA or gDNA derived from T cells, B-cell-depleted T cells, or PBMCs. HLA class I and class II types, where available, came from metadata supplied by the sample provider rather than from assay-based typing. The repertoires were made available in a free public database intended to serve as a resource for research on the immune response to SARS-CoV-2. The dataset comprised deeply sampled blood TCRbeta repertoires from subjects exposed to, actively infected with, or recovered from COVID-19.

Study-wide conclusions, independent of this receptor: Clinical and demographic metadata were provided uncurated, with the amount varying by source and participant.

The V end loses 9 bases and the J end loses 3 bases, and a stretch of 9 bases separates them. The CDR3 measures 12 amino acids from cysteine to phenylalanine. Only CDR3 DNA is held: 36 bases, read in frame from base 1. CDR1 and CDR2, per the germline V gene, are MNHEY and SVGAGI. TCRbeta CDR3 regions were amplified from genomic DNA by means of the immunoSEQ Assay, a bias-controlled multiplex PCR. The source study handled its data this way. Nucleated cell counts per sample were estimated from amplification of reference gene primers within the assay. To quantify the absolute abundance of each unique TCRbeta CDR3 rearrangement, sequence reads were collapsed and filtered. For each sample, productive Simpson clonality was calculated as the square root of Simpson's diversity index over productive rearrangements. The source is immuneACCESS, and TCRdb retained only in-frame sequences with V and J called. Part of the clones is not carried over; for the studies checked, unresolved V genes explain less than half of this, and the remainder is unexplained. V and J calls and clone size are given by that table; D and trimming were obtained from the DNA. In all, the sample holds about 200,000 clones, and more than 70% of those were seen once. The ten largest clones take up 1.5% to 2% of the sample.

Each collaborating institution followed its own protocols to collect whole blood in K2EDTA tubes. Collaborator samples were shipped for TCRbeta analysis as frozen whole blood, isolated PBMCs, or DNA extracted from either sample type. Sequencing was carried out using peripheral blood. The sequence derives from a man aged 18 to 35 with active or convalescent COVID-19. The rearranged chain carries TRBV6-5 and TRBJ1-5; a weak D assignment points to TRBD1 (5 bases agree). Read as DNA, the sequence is TGTGCCAGTCGGGGGGACAATCAGCCCCAGCATTTT. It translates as CASRGDNQPQHF.